This TCR beta chain emerged from a study of blood T cell repertoires in COVID-19. Study details: In each case, the material was cDNA or gDNA derived from T cells, B-cell-depleted T cells, or PBMCs.

In the original analysis: Estimates of nucleated cell counts were drawn from the amplification of reference gene primers. Clones were sequenced by immunoSEQ multiplex PCR, and TCRdb holds only the in-frame ones, with some missing. V and J calls and clone size come straight from that table; D and trimming were deduced from the DNA. Among about 260,000 clones, around nine tenths were seen once, and the ten largest hold roughly 5%. As for this clone: The same CDR3 is also encoded by other DNA sequences in this sample.

Germline CDR1 is SGHRS and CDR2 is YFSETQ. Trimming removed 0 bases at V and 2 bases at J, with 8 bases between. This CDR3 comprises 15 residues. Seattle researchers signed up patients amid active infection and tracked them longitudinally. The chain uses TRBV5-1 and TRBJ2-2; a weak D match, TRBD1 (5 bases). The specimen sequenced was peripheral blood. The source is a woman aged 60-75 years with COVID-19, enrolled during active disease. DNA for the CDR3: TGCGCCAGCAGCTTGGAAGGGGCCAACACCGGGGAGCTGTTTTTT. It encodes CASSLEGANTGELFF.